The next 20 T cell receptor beta chains were all read from a single sample in a study of technical replicates of blood from several donors. Clones were read by immunoSEQ multiplex PCR, and TCRdb kept only the in-frame ones, dropping some. The sample carries approximately 94,000 clones, around 96% recorded once. Input material: T cells isolated from PBMCs. Source of these receptors: a human donor in good health.

This clone has a single count. The chain employs TRBV19 and TRBJ1-1; D may be TRBD1 (6 bases). V was clipped by 7 bases and J by 3 bases, with 9 bases between them. CDR1 is LNHDA, CDR2 SQIVND, per germline (reference sequence). This CDR3 contains 12 residues. The DNA for the CDR3 is TGTGCCAGTACCCAGGGGTACACTGAAGCTTTCTTT. It translates to CASTQGYTEAFF.

This chain joins TRBV7-6 and TRBJ1-1; perhaps TRBD1 as D (5 bases). Trimming stripped 5 bases from V and 10 bases from J, with 17 bases between. The CDR3 is 13 residues long. Germline V CDR1 and CDR2: SGHVS, FNYEAQ. Here the CDR3 reads CASSPGEGLGAFF. CDR3 nucleotide sequence: TGTGCCAGCAGCCCCGGGGAGGGGCTTGGAGCTTTCTTT. Looking up the rest from reference TRBV7-6 and TRBJ1-1 gives the full variable domain: GAGVSQSPRYKVTKRGQDVALRCDPISGHVSLYWYRQALGQGPEFLTYFNYEAQQDKSGLPNDRFSAERPEGSISTLTIQRTEQRDSAMYRCASSPGEGLGAFFGQGTRLTVV.

V and J are TRBV6-5 and TRBJ2-1; D is possibly TRBD1 (6 bases). Germline values: CDR1 MNHEY, CDR2 SVGAGI. V was cut by 7 bases and J by 5 bases, with 12 bases left in between. The CDR3 is 13 amino acids. This chain's CDR3 is CASTRTGNNEQFF. Written as DNA, the CDR3 is TGTGCCAGCACCCGAACAGGGAACAATGAGCAGTTCTTC.

The chain recombines TRBV28 with TRBJ2-3; D is unresolved. Germline values: CDR1 MDHEN, CDR2 SYDVKM. The CDR3 is made up of 13 amino acids. Trimming removed 1 base from V and 4 bases from J, with 6 bases in between. For the CDR3, the DNA is TGTGCCAGCAGTTTATTGGCCCCAGATACGCAGTATTTT. It specifies CASSLLAPDTQYF.

The sample holds a few counts of this clone. The rearrangement uses TRBV18 and TRBJ1-1; D is ambiguous. This CDR3 contains 13 residues. CDR1 is KGHSH, CDR2 LQKENI, per germline. Trimming cost V 3 bases and J 6 bases, with 11 bases left between them. The CDR3 coding sequence is TGTGCCAGCTCACCTCCCCCACCAGCTGAAGCTTTCTTT. Protein sequence: CASSPPPPAEAFF.

The gene calls are TRBV30 and TRBJ2-7, with D perhaps TRBD2 (5 bases). V lost 0 bases to trimming and J lost 4 bases, with 13 bases between them. Germline V gene lookup returns CDR1 GTSNPN and CDR2 SVGIG (reference sequence). The CDR3 is 14 residues long. The CDR3 DNA reads TGTGCCTGGAGTGTAATAGCGTCTACTTACGAGCAGTACTTC. Protein sequence: CAWSVIASTYEQYF.

The chain carries TRBV10-3 and TRBJ2-6; a possible D gene is TRBD2 (6 bases). V was pared by 6 bases and J by 4 bases, with 10 bases between. CDR1 is ENHRY and CDR2 is SYGVKD in the germline V gene. The CDR3 consists of 14 residues. This CDR3 is CAISGGTGANVLTF. CDR3 DNA: TGTGCCATCAGCGGGGGTACGGGGGCCAACGTCCTGACTTTC.

This clone occurred once. The chain has TRBV6-5 and TRBJ1-1; weak D call: TRBD1 (5 bases). With 6 bases removed from V and 0 bases from J, the gap between germline ends came to 11 bases. The CDR3 totals 14 residues. Germline V gene lookup returns CDR1 MNHEY and CDR2 SVGAGI. The chain's CDR3 is CASSIGDLNTEAFF. CDR3 DNA: TGTGCCAGCAGCATCGGGGACTTGAACACTGAAGCTTTCTTT.

V is TRBV4-1 and J is TRBJ2-1; weak D call: TRBD2 (5 bases). The V end was cut by 4 bases, the J end by 10 bases, with 14 bases between. The CDR3 length is 13 residues. Germline V gene lookup returns CDR1 MGHRA and CDR2 YSYEKL. CDR3 DNA: TGCGCCAGCAGCCCCGTTGGTAGACTAGAGCAGTTCTTC. Protein: CASSPVGRLEQFF.

The chain links TRBV27 to TRBJ1-1; a possible D gene is TRBD1 (5 bases). Germline loops: CDR1 MNHEY, CDR2 SMNVEV (reference sequence). The CDR3 runs 13 residues. Deletions cut 5 bases from V and 5 bases from J, with 12 bases between. The CDR3 is CASSAPGITEAFF. In DNA form, the CDR3 reads TGTGCCAGCAGTGCTCCAGGGATTACTGAAGCTTTCTTT.

This sequence joins TRBV15 and TRBJ2-1; 10 nucleotides agree with TRBD2. Germline V gene data show CDR1 as LNHNV and CDR2 as YYDKDF (reference sequence). This CDR3 is built from 16 residues. V shed 2 bases and J 5 bases; nucleotides not matched to a gene: 6. The CDR3 region is CATSRSGLAANNEQFF. CDR3 DNA: TGTGCCACCAGCAGATCAGGACTAGCGGCAAACAATGAGCAGTTCTTC.

The gene calls are TRBV7-8 and TRBJ2-7; 7 nucleotides match TRBD1. The CDR3 extends over 12 amino acids. V lost 4 bases to trimming and J lost 3 bases; unmatched junction nucleotides: 0. Germline V lookup: CDR1 SGHVS, CDR2 FQNEAQ. The CDR3 region has the DNA TGTGCCAGCAGCTGGACAGGCTACGAGCAGTACTTC. Its translation: CASSWTGYEQYF. The variable domain in full, with the rest retrieved from reference TRBV7-8 and TRBJ2-7, is GAGVSQSPRYKVAKRGQDVALRCDPISGHVSLFWYQQALGQGPEFLTYFQNEAQLDKSGLPSDRFFAERPEGSVSTLKIQRTQQEDSAVYLCASSWTGYEQYFGPGTRLTVT.

The chain employs TRBV9 and TRBJ1-4, with TRBD1 identical over 7 bases. CDR3 length: 15 amino acids. V gave up 6 bases and J gave up 0 bases; unmatched junction bases: 5. Germline CDR1 is SGDLS and CDR2 is YYNGEE. CDR3 residues: CASTGGLATNEKLFF. DNA of the CDR3: TGTGCCAGCACAGGGGGATTAGCAACTAATGAAAAACTGTTTTTT.

The chain uses TRBV4-2 and TRBJ2-5; D is unclear. CDR1 is LGHNA, CDR2 YNFKEQ, per germline. This CDR3 has 14 residues. Trimming cost V 0 bases and J 1 base, with 6 bases left between them. The CDR3 protein is CASSQEGSQETQYF. The DNA for the CDR3 is TGTGCCAGCAGCCAAGAGGGCAGCCAAGAGACCCAGTACTTC.

V and J are TRBV29-1 and TRBJ1-4; maybe TRBD1 (5 bases). Germline-derived CDR1 and CDR2 are SQVTM and ANQGSEA. The V and J ends lost 2 bases and 10 bases respectively, with 23 bases between them. The CDR3 runs 16 residues. The CDR3 loop is CSVETSPGGLGGKLFF. CDR3 DNA: TGCAGCGTTGAAACTTCCCCGGGGGGACTCGGGGGAAAACTGTTTTTT.

This clone showed up just once. The J gene is TRBJ1-1, the V gene TRBV28, with 7 bases lining up with TRBD1. Trimming took 6 bases from V and 4 from J; bases not matched to a gene: 5. CDR3 length equals 13 residues. From germline, CDR1 is MDHEN and CDR2 SYDVKM. CDR3 amino acids: CASRTGKVTEAFF. The CDR3 region has the DNA TGTGCCAGCAGGACAGGGAAAGTCACTGAAGCTTTCTTT. The full variable domain, with the rest looked up from reference TRBV28 and TRBJ1-1, is DVKVTQSSRYLVKRTGEKVFLECVQDMDHENMFWYRQDPGLGLRLIYFSYDVKMKEKGDIPEGYSVSREKKERFSLILESASTNQTSMYLCASRTGKVTEAFFGQGTRLTVV.

This chain links TRBV7-3 with TRBJ2-1; 8 bases map to TRBD2. V was clipped by 5 bases and J by 6 bases; unmatched bases: 3. The CDR3 extends over 13 amino acids. The germline V gene encodes CDR1 SGHTA and CDR2 FQGTGA. The CDR3 nucleotides read TGTGCCAGCAGCGGCGGGACTAGCAATGAGCAGTTCTTC. It is translated as CASSGGTSNEQFF.

The chain uses TRBV6-1 and TRBJ2-7, with D maybe TRBD2 (5 bases). In germline, CDR1 is MNHNS, CDR2 SASEGT. This CDR3 is built from 13 residues. V was trimmed by 10 bases and J by 3 bases, leaving 16 bases between them. CDR3 in DNA: TGTGCCAACGCGGCGGGCCTCTACTACGAGCAGTACTTC. Amino acid sequence: CANAAGLYYEQYF.

The rearrangement uses TRBV11-3 and TRBJ2-1, with unresolved D. V was pared by 4 bases and J by 11 bases, with 9 bases between. This CDR3 is 11 amino acids long. Germline V lookup: CDR1 SGHNT, CDR2 YENEEA. CDR3 loop: CASSSPVQQFF. The CDR3 DNA reads as TGTGCCAGCAGCTCGCCGGTACAGCAGTTCTTC.

The chain joins TRBV7-9 to TRBJ1-2, with no clear D. The CDR3 runs to 14 residues. The V end was cut by 6 bases, the J end by 2 bases, with 13 bases between. The germline V gene encodes CDR1 SEHNR and CDR2 FQNEAQ (reference sequence). The CDR3 loop is CASSYPDKNYGYTF. As DNA, the CDR3 is TGTGCCAGCAGTTACCCAGACAAGAACTATGGCTACACCTTC.